This is a list of T cell receptor beta chains from one sample in a study of STAT5B mutations in CD4+ large granular lymphocyte leukemia. Repertoires were generated with immunoSEQ multiplex PCR, while TCRdb's copy carries only in-frame clones and drops some. The sample lists roughly 30,000 clones; around 76% were seen once. Sequencing used CD4+ T cells from blood buffy coats. The receptor source for this set is a human donor in good health. Both conserved end residues are part of each CDR3. D genes are given only for firm matches. The listing skips clone size in some rows; elsewhere it reads once, few, many or a size class.

size,J,D,V,DNA,CDR3
few,TRBJ1-5,TRBD1,TRBV6-1,TGTGCCAGCATCCTACAGGGGAATCAGCCCCAGCATTTT,CASILQGNQPQHF
NA,TRBJ2-7,TRBD1,TRBV6-1,TGTGCCAGTAATTTCCGGGACAGGGTCTACGAGCAGTACTTC,CASNFRDRVYEQYF
NA,TRBJ2-7,NA,TRBV6-5,TGTGCCAGCAGTTACTCTGGGGATTACGAGCAGTACTTC,CASSYSGDYEQYF
NA,TRBJ1-2,NA,TRBV5-5,TGTGCCAGCAGCTTGGAGGTTGGAGGCTACACCTTC,CASSLEVGGYTF
NA,TRBJ1-2,NA,TRBV19,TGTGCCAGTAGTATCCTTGGGGGCTATGGCTACACCTTC,CASSILGGYGYTF
NA,TRBJ1-4,TRBD1,TRBV2,TGTGCCAGCAATGGGCCAGGGGGCACCGCAACTAATGAAAAACTGTTTTTT,CASNGPGGTATNEKLFF
NA,TRBJ2-3,TRBD2,TRBV29-1,TGCAGCGTAGCAAGCGGGAGTGGGACAGATACGCAGTATTTT,CSVASGSGTDTQYF
NA,TRBJ1-1,NA,TRBV6-1,TGTGCCAGCAGTGAGGGGGAGGCTTGGCGGAACACTGAAGCTTTCTTT,CASSEGEAWRNTEAFF
NA,TRBJ2-2,NA,TRBV14,TGTGCCAGCAGCCAGGGGGCAGCTACGAACACCGGGGAGCTGTTTTTT,CASSQGAATNTGELFF
few,TRBJ2-7,NA,TRBV11-2,TGTGCCAGCAGCTTATCATACTCCTACGAGCAGTACTTC,CASSLSYSYEQYF
NA,TRBJ1-4,NA,TRBV2,TGTGCCAGCATGGGCAGGGGTTATGAAAAACTGTTTTTT,CASMGRGYEKLFF
NA,TRBJ2-5,NA,TRBV5-4,TGTGCCAGCAGCTTGGGGGGGAAAGAGACCCAGTACTTC,CASSLGGKETQYF
few,TRBJ1-2,NA,TRBV2,TGTGCCAGCAGTTACTCCAGGGAGGGCTATGGCTACACCTTC,CASSYSREGYGYTF
few,TRBJ1-2,NA,TRBV7-8,TGTGCCAGCAGCCGACTCTTACAGGGTGACTATGGCTACACCTTC,CASSRLLQGDYGYTF
NA,TRBJ1-1,NA,TRBV5-6,TGTGCCAGCAGCTCGGGACCGGGAGCTTTCTTT,CASSSGPGAFF